This T cell receptor (beta chain) was captured by sequencing in a study of T cells in Graves' hyperthyroidism and ophthalmopathy. Study conclusions and caveats: Blood held most thyroid clonotypes expanded above 0.001 frequency.

Ophthalmopathy patients had Clinical Activity Score at least 3, NOSPECS grade at least 4, duration under 3 months. Researchers took RNA transcripts and amplified the TCR beta CDR3 regions from them. An initial round of RT-PCR targeting the TCR CDR3 relied on the HTBI primer set. Each CDR3 protein gets one entry after TCRdb re-called the multiplex PCR reads with MiXCR. The profile covers more than 300,000 distinct CDR3 sequences, with about 14% appearing a single time and roughly a fifth taken by the ten largest. This clonotype was counted at least ten times. Its matching antigen is unknown. V lost 6 bases and J 7 bases, leaving 18 bases between the germline ends. Germline lookup yields CDR1 MNHEY and CDR2 SMNVEV (reference sequence). The CDR3 is made up of 14 amino acids.

Source material: blood. This TCR was recovered from a woman in her thirties with Graves' ophthalmopathy. This chain uses TRBV27 with TRBJ1-2, with D unclear. CDR3: CASRPITGMGGYTF. For the CDR3, the DNA is TGTGCCAGCAGGCCTATCACGGGTATGGGTGGCTACACCTTC.